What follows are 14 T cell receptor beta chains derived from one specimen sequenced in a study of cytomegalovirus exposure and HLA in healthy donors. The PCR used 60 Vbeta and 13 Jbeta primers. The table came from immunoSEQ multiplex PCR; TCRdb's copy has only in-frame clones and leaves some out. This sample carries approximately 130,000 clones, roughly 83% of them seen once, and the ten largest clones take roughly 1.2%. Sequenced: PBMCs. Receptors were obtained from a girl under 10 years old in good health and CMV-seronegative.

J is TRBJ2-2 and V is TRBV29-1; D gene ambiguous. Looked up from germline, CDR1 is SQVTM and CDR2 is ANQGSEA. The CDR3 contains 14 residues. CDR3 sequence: CSVVEHTYTGELFF. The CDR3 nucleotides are TGCTCCGTAGTCGAGCATACGTACACCGGGGAGCTGTTTTTT.

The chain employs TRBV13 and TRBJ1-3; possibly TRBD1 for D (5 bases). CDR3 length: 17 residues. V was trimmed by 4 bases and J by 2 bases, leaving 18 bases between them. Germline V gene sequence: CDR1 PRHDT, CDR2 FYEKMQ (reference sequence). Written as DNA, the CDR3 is TGTGCCAGCAGCTACCAAAAACGACGGACACCTGGAAACACCATATATTTT. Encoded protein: CASSYQKRRTPGNTIYF.

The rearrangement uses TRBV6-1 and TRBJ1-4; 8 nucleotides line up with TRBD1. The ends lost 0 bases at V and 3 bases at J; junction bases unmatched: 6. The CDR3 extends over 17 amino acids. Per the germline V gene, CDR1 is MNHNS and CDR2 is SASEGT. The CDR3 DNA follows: TGTGCCAGCAGTGAAGCCGCTTTACAGGGGGCTAATGAAAAACTGTTTTTT. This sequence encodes CASSEAALQGANEKLFF.

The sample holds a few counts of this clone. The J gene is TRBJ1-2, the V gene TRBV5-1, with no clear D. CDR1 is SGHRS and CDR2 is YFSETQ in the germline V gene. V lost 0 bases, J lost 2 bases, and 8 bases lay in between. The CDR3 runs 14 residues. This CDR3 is CASSLGAGNYGYTF. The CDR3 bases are TGCGCCAGCAGCTTGGGGGCAGGAAACTATGGCTACACCTTC.

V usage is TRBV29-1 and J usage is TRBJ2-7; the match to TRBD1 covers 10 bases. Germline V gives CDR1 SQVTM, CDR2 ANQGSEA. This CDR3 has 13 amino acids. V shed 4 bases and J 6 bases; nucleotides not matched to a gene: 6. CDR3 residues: CSVARDRGLEQYF. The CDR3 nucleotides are TGCAGCGTTGCCCGCGACAGGGGGCTCGAGCAGTACTTC.

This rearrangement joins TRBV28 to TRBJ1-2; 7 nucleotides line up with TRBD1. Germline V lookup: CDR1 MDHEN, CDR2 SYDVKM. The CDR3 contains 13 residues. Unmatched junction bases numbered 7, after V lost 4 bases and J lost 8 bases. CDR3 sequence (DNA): TGTGCCAGCAGTTCGGGGACAGTCGGGGGCTACACCTTC. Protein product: CASSSGTVGGYTF.

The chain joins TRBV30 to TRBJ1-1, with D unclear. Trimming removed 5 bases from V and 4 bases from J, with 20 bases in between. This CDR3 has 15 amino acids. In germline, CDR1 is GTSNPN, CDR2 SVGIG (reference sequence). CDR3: CAWGGYLSTSTEAFF. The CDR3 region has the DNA TGTGCCTGGGGAGGATACCTCTCAACAAGCACTGAAGCTTTCTTT.

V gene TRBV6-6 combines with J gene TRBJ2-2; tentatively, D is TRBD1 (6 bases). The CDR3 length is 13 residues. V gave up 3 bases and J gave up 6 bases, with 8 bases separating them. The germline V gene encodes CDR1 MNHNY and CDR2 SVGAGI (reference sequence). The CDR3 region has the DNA TGTGCCAGCAGTTATCGACAGGCCGGGGAGCTGTTTTTT. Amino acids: CASSYRQAGELFF.

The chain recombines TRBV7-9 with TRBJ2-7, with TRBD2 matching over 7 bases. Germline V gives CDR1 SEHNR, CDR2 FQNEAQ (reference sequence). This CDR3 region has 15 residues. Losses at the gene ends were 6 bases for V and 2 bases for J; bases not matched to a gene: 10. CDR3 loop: CASSTPPGTTYEQYF. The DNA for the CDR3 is TGTGCCAGCAGTACCCCTCCCGGGACTACCTACGAGCAGTACTTC.

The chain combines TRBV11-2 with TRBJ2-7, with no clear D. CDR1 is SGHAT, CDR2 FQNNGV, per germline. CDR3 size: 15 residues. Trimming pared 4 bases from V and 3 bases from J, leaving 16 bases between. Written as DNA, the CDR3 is TGTGCCAGCAGCTCAGACCCAATGGGCAACTACGAGCAGTACTTC. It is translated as CASSSDPMGNYEQYF. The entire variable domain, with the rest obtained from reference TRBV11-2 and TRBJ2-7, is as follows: EAGVAQSPRYKIIEKRQSVAFWCNPISGHATLYWYQQILGQGPKLLIQFQNNGVVDDSQLPKDRFSAERLKGVDSTLKIQPAKLEDSAVYLCASSSDPMGNYEQYFGPGTRLTVT.

CDR3 sequence: CASSPDGGKNTEAFF. The CDR3 region has the DNA TGTGCCAGCAGTCCCGACGGAGGGAAGAACACTGAAGCTTTCTTT. The chain combines TRBV9 with TRBJ1-1; D not resolved. The CDR3 sequence is 15 residues long. The V gene lost 5 bases and the J gene lost 1 base, with 15 bases spanning the gap. CDR1 SGDLS and CDR2 YYNGEE come from the germline V gene.

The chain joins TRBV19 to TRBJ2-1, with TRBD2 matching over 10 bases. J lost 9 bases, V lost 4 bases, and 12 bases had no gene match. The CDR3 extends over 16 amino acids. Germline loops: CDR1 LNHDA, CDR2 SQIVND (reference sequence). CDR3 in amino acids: CASSTLAGAGAGEQFF. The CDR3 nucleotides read TGTGCCAGTAGTACTCTAGCGGGGGCAGGGGCTGGTGAGCAGTTCTTC.

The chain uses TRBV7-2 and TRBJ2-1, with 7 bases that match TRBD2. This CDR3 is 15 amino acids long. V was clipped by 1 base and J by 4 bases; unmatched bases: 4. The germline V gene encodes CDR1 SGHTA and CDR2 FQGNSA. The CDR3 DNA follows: TGTGCCAGCAGCTTAGACAGCGGGGAATACAATGAGCAGTTCTTC. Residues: CASSLDSGEYNEQFF.

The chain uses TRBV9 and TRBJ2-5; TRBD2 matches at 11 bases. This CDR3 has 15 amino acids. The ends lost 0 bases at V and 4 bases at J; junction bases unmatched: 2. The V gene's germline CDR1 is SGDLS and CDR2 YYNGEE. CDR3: CASSVGLAGGETQYF. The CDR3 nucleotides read TGTGCCAGCAGCGTAGGGCTAGCGGGGGGAGAGACCCAGTACTTC.